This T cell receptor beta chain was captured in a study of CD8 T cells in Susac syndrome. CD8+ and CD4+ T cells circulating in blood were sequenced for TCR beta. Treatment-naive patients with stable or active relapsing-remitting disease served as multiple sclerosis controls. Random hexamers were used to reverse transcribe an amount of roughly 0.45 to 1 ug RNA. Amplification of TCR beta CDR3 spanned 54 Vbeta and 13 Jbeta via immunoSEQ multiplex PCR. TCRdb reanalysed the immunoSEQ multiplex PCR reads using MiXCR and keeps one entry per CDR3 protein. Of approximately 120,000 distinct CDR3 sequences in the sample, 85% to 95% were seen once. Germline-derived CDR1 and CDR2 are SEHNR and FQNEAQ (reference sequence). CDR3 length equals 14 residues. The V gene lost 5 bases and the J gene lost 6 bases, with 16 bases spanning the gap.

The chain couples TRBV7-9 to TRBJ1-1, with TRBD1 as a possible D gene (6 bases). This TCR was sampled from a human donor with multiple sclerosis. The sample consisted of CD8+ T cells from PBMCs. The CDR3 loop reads CASSEGHEVSEAFF. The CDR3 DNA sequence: TGTGCCAGCAGCGAGGGACACGAGGTCTCTGAAGCTTTCTTT.